A selection of T cell receptor beta chains follows, all from one sample in a study of cytomegalovirus exposure and HLA in healthy donors. Sequencing used immunoSEQ multiplex PCR; TCRdb keeps in-frame clones, though not all of them. The sample has tens of thousands of clones, roughly four fifths seen once. The source material was PBMCs. These receptor sequences come from a woman aged 25 to 39 in good health and CMV-seropositive. Both conserved end residues are part of each CDR3. A D gene is named only where the DNA matches it firmly. Only part of the rows carry a size: once, few, many, or a class if the clone is expanded.

>few|TRBV28|TRBJ2-7|NA
CASSLIQGRGEQYF
TGTGCCAGCAGTTTGATCCAGGGAAGGGGCGAGCAGTACTTC
>NA|TRBV18|TRBJ2-5|TRBD1
CASSPLRAPGQATTQYF
TGTGCCAGCTCACCACTTCGTGCACCGGGACAGGCCACGACCCAGTACTTC
>NA|TRBV7-6|TRBJ2-7|TRBD2
CASSAATSGYEQYF
TGTGCCAGCAGCGCAGCGACTAGCGGCTACGAGCAGTACTTC
>NA|TRBV29-1|TRBJ1-2|NA
CSVDGEGRGYTF
TGCAGCGTTGACGGGGAGGGCCGTGGCTACACCTTC
>NA|TRBV2|TRBJ1-6|TRBD1
CASRARQGGGTLHF
TGTGCCAGCAGAGCCCGACAGGGAGGTGGGACCCTCCACTTT
>NA|TRBV30|TRBJ1-2|NA
CAWENYGYTF
TGTGCCTGGGAGAACTATGGCTACACCTTC
>NA|TRBV30|TRBJ1-3|NA
CAWSFDTSGNTIYF
TGTGCCTGGAGTTTCGACACCTCTGGAAACACCATATATTTT
>NA|TRBV9|TRBJ2-5|TRBD1
CASSEDRLQETQYF
TGTGCCAGCAGCGAGGACAGGCTCCAAGAGACCCAGTACTTC
>once|TRBV9|TRBJ2-5|TRBD2
CASSVGGSGQETQYF
TGTGCCAGCAGCGTAGGCGGGAGTGGACAAGAGACCCAGTACTTC
>NA|TRBV19|TRBJ1-1|NA
CASSPGSNTEAFF
TGTGCCAGTAGTCCCGGGTCGAACACTGAAGCTTTCTTT
>few|TRBV2|TRBJ1-4|NA
CASRVERNEKLFF
TGTGCCAGCAGAGTGGAGCGTAATGAAAAACTGTTTTTT
>NA|TRBV7-9|TRBJ2-7|NA
CASSSGEQYF
TGTGCCAGCAGCTCGGGCGAGCAGTACTTC
>NA|TRBV18|TRBJ1-5|TRBD1
CASSPNRGRNQPQHF
TGTGCCAGCTCACCCAACAGGGGGCGGAATCAGCCCCAGCATTTT
>NA|TRBV7-3|TRBJ2-2|TRBD2
CASSFSGGGLAGEGELFF
TGTGCCAGCAGCTTCTCAGGGGGAGGACTAGCGGGAGAAGGGGAGCTGTTTTTT
>once|TRBV7-8|TRBJ1-1|NA
CASSLAGVNTEAFF
TGTGCCAGCAGCCTTGCGGGGGTGAACACTGAAGCTTTCTTT
>NA|TRBV5-4|TRBJ2-3|TRBD1
CASRSGGWGTDTQYF
TGTGCCAGCAGGTCAGGGGGCTGGGGCACAGATACGCAGTATTTT
>NA|TRBV5-1|TRBJ2-5|NA
CASSLTGGLAVPETQYF
TGCGCCAGCAGCTTGACAGGGGGACTAGCCGTGCCAGAGACCCAGTACTTC